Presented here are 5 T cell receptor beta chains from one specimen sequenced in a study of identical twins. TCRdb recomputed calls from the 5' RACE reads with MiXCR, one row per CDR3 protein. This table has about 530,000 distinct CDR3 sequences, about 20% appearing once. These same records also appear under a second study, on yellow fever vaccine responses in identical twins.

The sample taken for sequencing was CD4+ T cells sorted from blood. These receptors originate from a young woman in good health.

This CDR3 is CATSSGAGVGELFF. The CDR3, as DNA: TGTGCCACCAGCAGCGGGGCGGGGGTCGGGGAGCTGTTTTTT. The chain uses TRBV15 and TRBJ2-2; 7 positions agree with TRBD2. V was clipped by 3 bases and J by 7 bases; unmatched bases: 5. This CDR3 comprises 14 residues. Germline V gene sequence: CDR1 LNHNV, CDR2 YYDKDF (reference sequence). The full variable domain, rest sourced from reference TRBV15 and TRBJ2-2, is DAMVIQNPRYQVTQFGKPVTLSCSQTLNHNVMYWYQQKSSQAPKLLFHYYDKDFNNEADTPDNFQSRRPNTSFCFLDIRSPGLGDTAMYLCATSSGAGVGELFFGEGSRLTVL.

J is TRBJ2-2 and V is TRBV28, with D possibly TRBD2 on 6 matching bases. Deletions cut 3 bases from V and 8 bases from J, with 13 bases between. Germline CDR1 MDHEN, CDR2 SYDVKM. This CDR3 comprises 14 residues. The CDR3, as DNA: TGTGCCAGCAGTTTCCAGACTAGAGAGGGGGAGCTGTTTTTT. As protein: CASSFQTREGELFF. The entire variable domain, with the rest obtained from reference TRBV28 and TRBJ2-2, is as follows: DVKVTQSSRYLVKRTGEKVFLECVQDMDHENMFWYRQDPGLGLRLIYFSYDVKMKEKGDIPEGYSVSREKKERFSLILESASTNQTSMYLCASSFQTREGELFFGEGSRLTVL.

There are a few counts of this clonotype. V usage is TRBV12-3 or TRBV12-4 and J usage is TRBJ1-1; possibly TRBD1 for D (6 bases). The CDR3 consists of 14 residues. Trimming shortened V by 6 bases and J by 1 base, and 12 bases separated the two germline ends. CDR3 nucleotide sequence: TGTGCCAGCAGGACGGGACACGGGAACACTGAAGCTTTCTTT. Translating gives CASRTGHGNTEAFF.

In DNA, the CDR3 is TGTGCCACCAGTGACGAAAATGCAGGGGGGCGATTTCTCAATGAGCAGTTCTTC. Amino acid sequence: CATSDENAGGRFLNEQFF. V usage is TRBV24-1 and J usage is TRBJ2-1, with a possible D match to TRBD1 (7 bases). CDR1 and CDR2 (germline): KGHDR, SFDVKD. Trimming removed 4 bases at V and 6 bases at J, with 24 bases between. This CDR3 spans 18 amino acids.

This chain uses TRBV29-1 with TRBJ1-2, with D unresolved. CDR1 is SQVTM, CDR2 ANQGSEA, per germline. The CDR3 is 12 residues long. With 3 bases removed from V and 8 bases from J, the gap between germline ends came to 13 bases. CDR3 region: CSVERQVEGYTF. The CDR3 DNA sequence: TGCAGCGTTGAGCGGCAGGTCGAGGGCTACACCTTC.